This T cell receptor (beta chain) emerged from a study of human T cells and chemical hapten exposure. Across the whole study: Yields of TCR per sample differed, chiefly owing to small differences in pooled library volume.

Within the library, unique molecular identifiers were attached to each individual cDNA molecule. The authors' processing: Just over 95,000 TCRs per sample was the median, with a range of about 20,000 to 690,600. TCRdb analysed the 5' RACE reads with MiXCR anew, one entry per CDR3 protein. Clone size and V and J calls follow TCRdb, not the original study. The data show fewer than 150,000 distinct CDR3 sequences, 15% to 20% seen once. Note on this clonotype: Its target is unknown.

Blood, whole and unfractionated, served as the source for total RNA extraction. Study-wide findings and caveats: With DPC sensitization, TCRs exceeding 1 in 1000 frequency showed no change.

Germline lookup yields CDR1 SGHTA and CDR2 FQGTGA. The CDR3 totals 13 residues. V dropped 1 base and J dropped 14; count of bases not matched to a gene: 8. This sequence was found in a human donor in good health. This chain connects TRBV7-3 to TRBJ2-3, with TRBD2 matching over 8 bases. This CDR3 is CASSLMREDRTYF. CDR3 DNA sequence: TGTGCCAGCAGCTTAATGCGGGAGGATAGAACGTATTTT.